Listed below are T cell receptor beta chains from one sample, sequenced in a study of blood T cell repertoires in COVID-19. The protocol was immunoSEQ multiplex PCR, while the TCRdb copy is restricted to in-frame clones and leaves out a portion. The table has 300,000 to 400,000 clones, about 87% seen once; the top ten hold under 6%. Material for sequencing was PBMCs or T cells enriched from blood (not recorded which). Source of these receptors: a man aged 30-40 years who had recovered from COVID-19. CDR3s include the opening cysteine and the closing phenylalanine or tryptophan. The D gene is left open where the match is weak. Not every row has a clone size; where given, it reads once, few, many or a size class.

CDR3aa: CASSLGSGDAYEQYF; CDR3nt: TGTGCCAGCAGTTTGGGTAGCGGGGACGCCTACGAGCAGTACTTC; d_gene: TRBD2; j_gene: TRBJ2-7; abundance: NA; v_gene: TRBV28
CDR3aa: CASSPIGVYEQYF; CDR3nt: TGTGCCAGCAGTCCAATCGGGGTTTACGAGCAGTACTTC; d_gene: NA; j_gene: TRBJ2-7; abundance: NA; v_gene: TRBV6-5
CDR3aa: CASSQDPGTSHTDTQYF; CDR3nt: TGTGCCAGCAGCCAAGACCCCGGGACTAGCCACACAGATACGCAGTATTTT; d_gene: TRBD2; j_gene: TRBJ2-3; abundance: NA; v_gene: TRBV3-1/TRBV3-2
CDR3aa: CASSPWGGAQETQYF; CDR3nt: TGTGCCAGCAGTCCATGGGGGGGGGCTCAAGAGACCCAGTACTTC; d_gene: NA; j_gene: TRBJ2-5; abundance: NA; v_gene: TRBV6-5
CDR3aa: CASSQDLGAPRELFF; CDR3nt: TGCGCCAGCAGCCAAGACTTGGGGGCTCCGAGGGAGCTGTTTTTT; d_gene: NA; j_gene: TRBJ2-2; abundance: NA; v_gene: TRBV4-1
CDR3aa: CASSLGQGVGYQETQYF; CDR3nt: TGCGCCAGCAGCTTGGGACAGGGGGTGGGGTACCAAGAGACCCAGTACTTC; d_gene: TRBD1; j_gene: TRBJ2-5; abundance: NA; v_gene: TRBV5-1
CDR3aa: CASSPRSGANVLTF; CDR3nt: TGTGCCAGCTCACCGCGCTCTGGGGCCAACGTCCTGACTTTC; d_gene: NA; j_gene: TRBJ2-6; abundance: NA; v_gene: TRBV18
CDR3aa: CASSHPGTGVYEQYF; CDR3nt: TGTGCCAGCAGCCATCCCGGGACAGGGGTCTACGAGCAGTACTTC; d_gene: TRBD1; j_gene: TRBJ2-7; abundance: NA; v_gene: TRBV14
CDR3aa: CASSSRREAYEQYF; CDR3nt: TGTGCCAGCAGCTCTAGGAGGGAGGCCTACGAGCAGTACTTC; d_gene: NA; j_gene: TRBJ2-7; abundance: NA; v_gene: TRBV11-2
CDR3aa: CASSLPRLADYNEQFF; CDR3nt: TGTGCCAGCAGCTTACCCCGACTAGCGGATTACAATGAGCAGTTCTTC; d_gene: TRBD2; j_gene: TRBJ2-1; abundance: once; v_gene: TRBV7-9
CDR3aa: CAISQGTVGEQYF; CDR3nt: TGTGCCATCAGTCAGGGGACAGTTGGCGAGCAGTACTTC; d_gene: TRBD1; j_gene: TRBJ2-7; abundance: NA; v_gene: TRBV10-3
CDR3aa: CASSLRGSFETQYF; CDR3nt: TGTGCCAGCAGCTTAAGGGGGTCATTTGAGACCCAGTACTTC; d_gene: NA; j_gene: TRBJ2-5; abundance: NA; v_gene: TRBV11-3
CDR3aa: CASSLAGAYEQYF; CDR3nt: TGTGCCAGCAGCTTAGCAGGGGCCTACGAGCAGTACTTC; d_gene: NA; j_gene: TRBJ2-7; abundance: few; v_gene: TRBV7-9
CDR3aa: CAISKSISGNTIYF; CDR3nt: TGTGCCATCTCTAAGTCTATCTCTGGAAACACCATATATTTT; d_gene: NA; j_gene: TRBJ1-3; abundance: NA; v_gene: TRBV11-2
CDR3aa: CASSPGARNTIYF; CDR3nt: TGTGCCAGCAGCCCGGGAGCCAGAAACACCATATATTTT; d_gene: NA; j_gene: TRBJ1-3; abundance: NA; v_gene: TRBV11-1
CDR3aa: CASSTTTGIQPQHF; CDR3nt: TGTGCCAGCAGCACCACTACAGGGATTCAGCCCCAGCATTTT; d_gene: NA; j_gene: TRBJ1-5; abundance: NA; v_gene: TRBV7-8
CDR3aa: CASSQTERGEQYF; CDR3nt: TGTGCCAGCAGCCAAACCGAGCGGGGCGAGCAGTACTTC; d_gene: TRBD2; j_gene: TRBJ2-7; abundance: NA; v_gene: TRBV3-1/TRBV3-2
CDR3aa: CASSPGGTENSPLHF; CDR3nt: TGTGCCAGCAGCCCTGGGGGGACAGAGAACTCACCCCTCCACTTT; d_gene: TRBD1; j_gene: TRBJ1-6; abundance: NA; v_gene: TRBV7-9
CDR3aa: CASSPGTDTQYF; CDR3nt: TGTGCCAGCAGCCCCGGCACAGATACGCAGTATTTT; d_gene: NA; j_gene: TRBJ2-3; abundance: once; v_gene: TRBV5-6
CDR3aa: CASSLVGFTGNEQFF; CDR3nt: TGTGCCAGCAGCTTAGTGGGGTTTACAGGGAATGAGCAGTTCTTC; d_gene: NA; j_gene: TRBJ2-1; abundance: NA; v_gene: TRBV7-2
CDR3aa: CASSLVAGYEQYF; CDR3nt: TGCGCCAGCAGCTTGGTAGCCGGCTACGAGCAGTACTTC; d_gene: NA; j_gene: TRBJ2-7; abundance: NA; v_gene: TRBV5-1
CDR3aa: CASSPTGLAGVEQFF; CDR3nt: TGTGCCAGCAGTCCCACAGGACTAGCGGGGGTTGAGCAGTTCTTC; d_gene: TRBD2; j_gene: TRBJ2-1; abundance: NA; v_gene: TRBV28
CDR3aa: CASSVTWNSPLHF; CDR3nt: TGTGCCAGTAGTGTAACTTGGAATTCACCCCTCCACTTT; d_gene: NA; j_gene: TRBJ1-6; abundance: NA; v_gene: TRBV19
CDR3aa: CASSPGQQQETQYF; CDR3nt: TGTGCCAGCAGTCCGGGACAGCAACAAGAGACCCAGTACTTC; d_gene: TRBD1; j_gene: TRBJ2-5; abundance: NA; v_gene: TRBV28
CDR3aa: CASSPGTGVETQYF; CDR3nt: TGCGCCAGCAGCCCGGGGACAGGGGTAGAGACCCAGTACTTC; d_gene: TRBD1; j_gene: TRBJ2-5; abundance: few; v_gene: TRBV5-1
CDR3aa: CASSLPSGTSTDTQYF; CDR3nt: TGTGCCAGCAGCTTGCCTAGCGGGACTAGCACAGATACGCAGTATTTT; d_gene: TRBD2; j_gene: TRBJ2-3; abundance: NA; v_gene: TRBV5-4
CDR3aa: CASSNFDEAAYEQYF; CDR3nt: TGCGCCAGCAGCAACTTCGACGAGGCGGCCTACGAGCAGTACTTC; d_gene: NA; j_gene: TRBJ2-7; abundance: NA; v_gene: TRBV5-1
CDR3aa: CASSAPPGTSSEQYF; CDR3nt: TGTGCCAGCAGTGCCCCCCCCGGGACTAGCAGCGAGCAGTACTTC; d_gene: TRBD2; j_gene: TRBJ2-7; abundance: NA; v_gene: TRBV25-1
CDR3aa: CAKPWDRGKGSNQPQHF; CDR3nt: TGTGCCAAACCTTGGGACAGGGGCAAGGGTAGTAATCAGCCCCAGCATTTT; d_gene: TRBD1; j_gene: TRBJ1-5; abundance: NA; v_gene: TRBV28
CDR3aa: CASSLYGKNTEAFF; CDR3nt: TGTGCCAGCAGTTTGTACGGGAAAAACACTGAAGCTTTCTTT; d_gene: NA; j_gene: TRBJ1-1; abundance: once; v_gene: TRBV28
CDR3aa: CASSLSRVSYGYTF; CDR3nt: TGTGCCAGCAGTTTAAGCAGGGTCTCCTATGGCTACACCTTC; d_gene: NA; j_gene: TRBJ1-2; abundance: NA; v_gene: TRBV28
CDR3aa: CASRHSGGAAYNEQFF; CDR3nt: TGTGCCAGCAGGCATAGCGGGGGGGCCGCCTACAATGAGCAGTTCTTC; d_gene: TRBD2; j_gene: TRBJ2-1; abundance: NA; v_gene: TRBV2
CDR3aa: CASSFVGTDSGNTIYF; CDR3nt: TGTGCCAGCAGCTTTGTCGGGACAGACTCTGGAAACACCATATATTTT; d_gene: TRBD1; j_gene: TRBJ1-3; abundance: few; v_gene: TRBV5-4
CDR3aa: CASRFQTAGWDTIYF; CDR3nt: TGTGCCAGCAGATTTCAAACCGCGGGTTGGGACACCATATATTTT; d_gene: NA; j_gene: TRBJ1-3; abundance: NA; v_gene: TRBV6-5
CDR3aa: CASSQAPGGGISDTQYF; CDR3nt: TGCGCCAGCAGCCAAGCCCCGGGGGGCGGGATTTCGGATACGCAGTATTTT; d_gene: NA; j_gene: TRBJ2-3; abundance: NA; v_gene: TRBV4-1
CDR3aa: CASSSQLNTEAFF; CDR3nt: TGTGCCAGCAGCTCCCAGTTGAACACTGAAGCTTTCTTT; d_gene: NA; j_gene: TRBJ1-1; abundance: NA; v_gene: TRBV7-9
CDR3aa: CASSLGQPDTIYF; CDR3nt: TGTGCCAGCAGCCTTGGACAGCCGGACACCATATATTTT; d_gene: NA; j_gene: TRBJ1-3; abundance: NA; v_gene: TRBV7-9
CDR3aa: CASTRDSLNQPQHF; CDR3nt: TGTGCCAGCACGAGGGACAGCCTCAATCAGCCCCAGCATTTT; d_gene: TRBD1; j_gene: TRBJ1-5; abundance: NA; v_gene: TRBV28
CDR3aa: CASSSGIRDQETQYF; CDR3nt: TGTGCCAGCAGCTCGGGAATCCGGGACCAAGAGACCCAGTACTTC; d_gene: NA; j_gene: TRBJ2-5; abundance: NA; v_gene: TRBV5-5